This entry lists 23 T cell receptor beta chains sequenced from one sample in a study of identical twins. A single record per CDR3 protein comes from TCRdb applying MiXCR to the 5' RACE reads. The table lists roughly 1.6 million distinct CDR3 sequences, about 30% of them singletons, with approximately 0.29% in the top ten. The sample comprised cord blood. These receptors were taken from a newborn girl in good health.

Details on this clonotype: At one end, the junction sequence differs from germline, possibly due to a read error. The rearrangement links TRBV29-1 to TRBJ2-7, with D maybe TRBD2 (5 bases). This CDR3 has 13 amino acids. Germline assignment: CDR1 SQVTM and CDR2 ANQGSEA. As DNA, the CDR3 is TGTAGCGCCTGGCCCGGGTCGGGTTACGAGCAGTACTTC. Its translation is CSAWPGSGYEQYF.

V and J are TRBV20-1 and TRBJ2-3; TRBD2 might be the D (6 bases). The CDR3 loop spans 13 amino acids. V dropped 1 base and J dropped 5 bases, with 10 bases sitting between them. Germline CDR1 reads DFQATT; CDR2 reads SNEGSKA (reference sequence). The CDR3 DNA sequence: TGCAGTGCTAGAGGGGGGGACGGAGATACGCAGTATTTT. Translated: CSARGGDGDTQYF.

This clonotype appeared many times. V and J are TRBV6-5 and TRBJ1-2; TRBD1 aligns across 8 bases. Looked up from germline, CDR1 is MNHEY and CDR2 is SVGAGI. The CDR3 totals 15 residues. J was trimmed by 7 bases and V by 2 bases; bases with no gene match: 9. The CDR3, as DNA: TGTGCCAGCAGTTACCAACGCACAGGGGGTGCTGGCTACACCTTC. It specifies CASSYQRTGGAGYTF.

This clonotype was seen at least ten times. The chain carries TRBV24-1 and TRBJ2-7; D is uncertain. This CDR3 region has 13 residues. The V gene's germline CDR1 is KGHDR and CDR2 SFDVKD. The V end lost 3 bases, the J end lost 3 bases, and 8 bases lay between the germline ends. This CDR3 is CATSDPILYEQYF. CDR3 nucleotides: TGTGCCACCAGTGATCCCATCCTCTACGAGCAGTACTTC.

This clonotype was seen only a few times. The gene calls are TRBV6-6 and TRBJ2-1; D could derive from TRBD1 or TRBD2 (6 bases each). Trimming stripped 10 bases from V and 4 bases from J, with 14 bases between. Germline V CDR1 and CDR2: MNHNY, SVGAGI (reference sequence). CDR3 size: 13 residues. CDR3 sequence: CATWGASYNEQFF. The DNA for the CDR3 is TGTGCCACTTGGGGGGCTTCATACAATGAGCAGTTCTTC.

This clonotype showed up just a few times. V and J are TRBV9 and TRBJ1-1, with no clear D. Germline loops: CDR1 SGDLS, CDR2 YYNGEE. This CDR3 is 12 amino acids long. The germline V and J ends were trimmed by 1 base and 3 bases, with 4 bases remaining between them. CDR3 sequence reads: CASSVQDTEAFF. The DNA for the CDR3 is TGTGCCAGCAGCGTACAGGACACTGAAGCTTTCTTT.

This clonotype appeared many times. Here the CDR3 DNA reads TGTGCCAGCAGTGCGGACTGGCGATCCTACGAGCAGTACTTC. It translates to CASSADWRSYEQYF. The chain is built from TRBV27 and TRBJ2-7, with D tentatively TRBD2 (5 bases). Germline lookup yields CDR1 MNHEY and CDR2 SMNVEV (reference sequence). The CDR3 runs 14 residues. The ends were cut back, 5 bases at V and 1 base at J, with 12 bases in the middle.

With respect to this clonotype: An end of the junction differs from the germline gene, which may be a read error. The rearrangement links TRBV28 to TRBJ2-1; D may be TRBD2 (5 bases). CDR1 and CDR2 from the germline V gene are MDHEN and SYDVKM. The CDR3 sequence is 16 residues long. The CDR3 reads CASSLQLRASCNEQFF. The CDR3 nucleotides read TGTGCCAGCAGTCTTCAGTTGCGGGCCTCCTGCAATGAGCAGTTCTTC.

V usage is TRBV20-1 and J usage is TRBJ2-5, with unresolved D. V lost 3 bases and J lost 11, with 19 bases in between. CDR1 is DFQATT and CDR2 is SNEGSKA in the germline V gene (reference sequence). The CDR3 is 13 residues long. The CDR3 is CSARRLDSNEQYF. CDR3 nucleotides: TGCAGTGCTAGGAGGCTAGACTCCAATGAGCAGTACTTC.

CDR3 in amino acids: CASSLQPGTTKNIQYF. DNA for the CDR3: TGTGCCAGCAGCTTACAGCCCGGGACGACCAAAAACATTCAGTACTTC. The chain recombines TRBV7-2 with TRBJ2-4; D is possibly TRBD1 or TRBD2 (5 bases each). CDR3 length: 16 amino acids. Germline values: CDR1 SGHTA, CDR2 FQGNSA. V was cut by 2 bases and J by 2 bases, with 13 bases left in between.

This clonotype has just one count. The chain is built from TRBV27 and TRBJ2-1, with TRBD1 as a possible D gene (6 bases). The V and J ends lost 5 bases and 7 bases respectively, with 18 bases between them. This CDR3 comprises 15 residues. The V gene's germline CDR1 is MNHEY and CDR2 SMNVEV (reference sequence). CDR3: CASSKSTRGSNEQFF. CDR3 nucleotides: TGTGCCAGCAGTAAGAGCACTAGGGGGAGTAATGAGCAGTTCTTC.

Only a few counts were recorded for this clonotype. V and J are TRBV7-2 and TRBJ2-3; 7 bases map to TRBD1. From germline, CDR1 is SGHTA and CDR2 FQGNSA. J was trimmed by 3 bases and V by 1 base; bases with no gene match: 7. This CDR3 contains 16 residues. The chain's CDR3 is CASSLELVRGTDTQYF. CDR3 bases: TGTGCCAGCAGCTTAGAATTGGTCAGGGGGACAGATACGCAGTATTTT.

The chain employs TRBV27 and TRBJ2-5; 9 nucleotides match TRBD2. V shed 1 base, J shed 11 bases, and the junction held 14 bases outside the gene matches. Germline assignment: CDR1 MNHEY and CDR2 SMNVEV (reference sequence). The CDR3 consists of 16 residues. The CDR3 region is CASSLLGSGRGNEQYF. CDR3 nucleotides: TGTGCCAGCAGTTTATTGGGTAGCGGGAGAGGAAATGAGCAGTACTTC.

This sequence joins TRBV2 and TRBJ2-1, with D perhaps TRBD2 (7 bases). CDR1 SNHLY and CDR2 FYNNEI come from the germline V gene. This CDR3 has 17 amino acids. V gave up 2 bases and J gave up 5 bases, with 19 bases separating them. The CDR3 DNA reads TGTGCCAGCAGTGAACCCGTCATGGGAGGGGGGGACAATGAGCAGTTCTTC. Translation gives CASSEPVMGGGDNEQFF.

This clonotype was picked up many times. The rearrangement links TRBV14 to TRBJ1-2; D might be TRBD1 (6 bases). The CDR3 consists of 13 residues. V was shortened by 4 bases and J by 7 bases, with 13 bases between the two germline ends. Germline values: CDR1 SGHDN, CDR2 FVKESK. The CDR3 region is CASSPLQGFGYTF. CDR3 DNA sequence: TGTGCCAGCAGCCCACTACAGGGCTTTGGCTACACCTTC.

This chain uses TRBV7-9 with TRBJ1-1; tentative D call: TRBD1 (6 bases). V was pared by 8 bases and J by 4 bases, with 14 bases between. This CDR3 has 13 amino acids. Per germline, CDR1 SEHNR and CDR2 FQNEAQ (reference sequence). This chain's CDR3 is CASAYGGITEAFF. Written as DNA, the CDR3 is TGTGCCAGCGCCTATGGGGGCATCACTGAAGCTTTCTTT.

This clonotype was counted only a few times. This chain connects TRBV3-1 to TRBJ2-2; the D is unclear. The CDR3 is 13 residues long. The ends were cut back, 4 bases at V and 5 bases at J, with 8 bases in the middle. The germline V gene has CDR1 LGHDT and CDR2 YNNKEL (reference sequence). The DNA for the CDR3 is TGTGCCAGCAGCCCCCTGAAGACCGGGGAGCTGTTTTTT. Translating gives CASSPLKTGELFF.

The chain couples TRBV7-2 to TRBJ2-1; the match to TRBD1 covers 7 bases. The J segment lost 1 base and the V segment lost 3 bases, leaving 9 bases of the junction unmatched. The CDR3 contains 17 residues. Germline CDR1 reads SGHTA; CDR2 reads FQGNSA. This chain's CDR3 is CASSLNRGLGSYNEQFF. In nucleotides, the CDR3 is TGTGCCAGCAGCTTGAACAGGGGATTAGGTTCCTACAATGAGCAGTTCTTC.

The chain carries TRBV12-3 or TRBV12-4 and TRBJ1-2, with D perhaps matching TRBD1 (6 bases). The CDR3 is 13 residues long. V shed 7 bases and J shed 2 bases, with 11 bases lying between them. The CDR3: CASTYRANYGYTF. In nucleotides, the CDR3 is TGTGCCAGCACCTACAGGGCAAACTATGGCTACACCTTC.

The gene calls are TRBV6-1 and TRBJ1-5; tentatively, D is TRBD1 (6 bases). This CDR3 is 15 amino acids long. The V end lost 2 bases, the J end lost 6 bases, and 14 bases lay between the germline ends. In germline, CDR1 is MNHNS, CDR2 SASEGT. In nucleotides, the CDR3 is TGTGCCAGCAGTGAACAGGGGACGATTCGTCAGCCCCAGCATTTT. This encodes CASSEQGTIRQPQHF.

The chain carries TRBV29-1 and TRBJ1-1; the D is unclear. The CDR3 sequence is 12 residues long. Trimming pared 4 bases from V and 5 bases from J, leaving 11 bases between. Germline CDR1 is SQVTM and CDR2 is ANQGSEA. CDR3 coding DNA: TGCAGCGTTGCCAGGATGGGAACTGAAGCTTTCTTT. It yields the protein CSVARMGTEAFF.

V and J are TRBV24-1 and TRBJ2-3; 9 bases fit TRBD1. This CDR3 spans 16 amino acids. The trim removed 4 bases at V and 9 bases at J, leaving 13 bases unmatched. Germline V CDR1 and CDR2: KGHDR, SFDVKD. The CDR3 here is CATSEPGTGNGVTQYF. CDR3 nucleotides: TGTGCCACCAGTGAGCCCGGGACAGGGAATGGAGTGACGCAGTATTTT.

Concerning this clonotype itself: Relative to the germline gene, one junction end is altered; a read error may explain this. The chain employs TRBV3-1 and TRBJ1-1, with D possibly TRBD1 on 5 matching bases. The V gene's germline CDR1 is LGHDT and CDR2 YNNKEL (reference sequence). The CDR3 runs 16 residues. The CDR3 region is CASSQEVRDVNTGAFF. The DNA of the CDR3 is TGTGCCAGCAGCCAAGAAGTCCGGGACGTGAACACTGGAGCTTTCTTT. The full variable domain, its missing parts supplied by reference TRBV3-1 and TRBJ1-1, is DTAVSQTPKYLVTQMGNDKSIKCEQNLGHDTMYWYKQDSKKFLKIMFSYNNKELIINETVPNRFSPKSPDKAHLNLHINSLELGDSAVYFCASSQEVRDVNTGAFFGQGTRLTVV.